This TCR beta chain is from a study of monozygotic twins with inflammatory bowel disease. Study-wide findings and caveats: IBD patients displayed reduced TCRbeta diversity (inverse Simpson) when set against healthy co-twins. Patients got different immunosuppressive treatments, which may have made their repertoires more variable.

UMIs were attached via template switching, each with a 6-nucleotide sample barcode. From the 5' RACE reads, TCRdb lists one entry per CDR3 protein and no DNA. The sample includes a few hundred thousand distinct CDR3 sequences. Points on this clonotype: The antigen is unknown.

This CDR3 has 15 amino acids. Germline-derived CDR1 and CDR2 are MNHNS and SASEGT. Blood samples, whole and unsorted for T cells, yielded the isolated total RNA. The chain carries TRBV6-1 and TRBJ2-3; TCRdb selects TRBD1, and the lack of DNA leaves this call unchecked. The clonotype was recovered from a human donor with ulcerative colitis or Crohn's disease, or a healthy co-twin of an affected twin (not recorded which). The specimen was blood. CDR3 region: CASSPRAGVGDTQYF.